A selection of T cell receptor beta chains follows, all from one sample in a study of blood T cell repertoires in COVID-19. This table comes from immunoSEQ multiplex PCR, and its TCRdb copy is limited to in-frame clones, with some not included. The sample shows approximately 130,000 clones, over 75% of them seen only once. Sequenced material: peripheral blood. These receptors originate from a man between 65 and 80 years old with active or convalescent COVID-19. Each CDR3 is given with its conserved first and last residue. Each record gives: J gene, V gene, D gene, CDR3 protein, CDR3 DNA. The D gene is left open where the match is weak.

J gene: TRBJ2-3; V gene: TRBV10-3; D gene: TRBD2; CDR3 protein: CAISPLGTSGTPSTDTQYF; CDR3 DNA: TGTGCCATCAGCCCCTTGGGGACTAGCGGGACCCCTAGCACAGATACGCAGTATTTT
J gene: TRBJ2-1; V gene: TRBV24-1; D gene: TRBD1; CDR3 protein: CATSDFGTGVYGEQFF; CDR3 DNA: TGTGCCACCAGTGATTTCGGGACAGGGGTGTACGGTGAGCAGTTCTTC
J gene: TRBJ1-1; V gene: TRBV28; D gene: TRBD1; CDR3 protein: CASSFPRDRGPNTEAFF; CDR3 DNA: TGTGCCAGCAGTTTCCCTCGGGACAGGGGGCCGAACACTGAAGCTTTCTTT
J gene: TRBJ1-4; V gene: TRBV19; D gene: -; CDR3 protein: CASSMGRVDEKLFF; CDR3 DNA: TGTGCCAGTAGTATGGGCAGGGTCGACGAAAAACTGTTTTTT
J gene: TRBJ1-2; V gene: TRBV15; D gene: TRBD1; CDR3 protein: CATSRTDTLGTGDGYTF; CDR3 DNA: TGTGCCACCAGCAGAACCGATACACTGGGGACAGGGGATGGCTACACCTTC
J gene: TRBJ2-1; V gene: TRBV19; D gene: TRBD1; CDR3 protein: CASIPPGQGSYNEQFF; CDR3 DNA: TGTGCCAGTATCCCTCCGGGACAGGGCTCCTACAATGAGCAGTTCTTC
J gene: TRBJ2-2; V gene: TRBV14; D gene: -; CDR3 protein: CASSHRWGPTVGELFF; CDR3 DNA: TGTGCCAGCAGCCATCGGTGGGGCCCAACCGTCGGGGAGCTGTTTTTT
J gene: TRBJ1-5; V gene: TRBV19; D gene: TRBD1; CDR3 protein: CASSRGQGLNQPQHF; CDR3 DNA: TGTGCCAGTAGTCGGGGACAGGGATTAAATCAGCCCCAGCATTTT
J gene: TRBJ1-1; V gene: TRBV27; D gene: -; CDR3 protein: CASRLPPQGEAFF; CDR3 DNA: TGTGCCAGCAGGTTACCCCCCCAGGGTGAAGCTTTCTTT
J gene: TRBJ2-1; V gene: TRBV20-1; D gene: -; CDR3 protein: CSATGYNEQFF; CDR3 DNA: TGCAGTGCGACAGGTTACAATGAGCAGTTCTTC
J gene: TRBJ1-5; V gene: TRBV3-1/TRBV3-2; D gene: TRBD1; CDR3 protein: CASSPTGSNQPQHF; CDR3 DNA: TGTGCCAGCAGCCCGACAGGGAGCAATCAGCCCCAGCATTTT
J gene: TRBJ1-5; V gene: TRBV28; D gene: -; CDR3 protein: CASRRLNPPQHF; CDR3 DNA: TGTGCCAGCAGAAGACTTAACCCGCCCCAGCATTTT
J gene: TRBJ1-2; V gene: TRBV6-7; D gene: TRBD1; CDR3 protein: CASRAPGTGSIGYGYTF; CDR3 DNA: TGTGCCAGCAGAGCTCCCGGGACAGGGTCGATAGGCTATGGCTACACCTTC
J gene: TRBJ1-2; V gene: TRBV6-6; D gene: TRBD1; CDR3 protein: CASSGGTALLYGYTF; CDR3 DNA: TGTGCCAGCAGCGGAGGGACAGCCCTTCTCTATGGCTACACCTTC
J gene: TRBJ1-1; V gene: TRBV2; D gene: TRBD1; CDR3 protein: CASSQGAAGSDTEAFF; CDR3 DNA: TGTGCCAGCAGTCAGGGGGCGGCGGGATCTGATACTGAAGCTTTCTTT
J gene: TRBJ1-4; V gene: TRBV2; D gene: -; CDR3 protein: CASRPGHATNEKLFF; CDR3 DNA: TGTGCCAGCAGGCCGGGACACGCAACTAATGAAAAACTGTTTTTT
J gene: TRBJ2-1; V gene: TRBV29-1; D gene: -; CDR3 protein: CSVRGQRDYNEQFF; CDR3 DNA: TGCAGCGTTCGGGGTCAGCGAGACTACAATGAGCAGTTCTTC
J gene: TRBJ2-5; V gene: TRBV30; D gene: -; CDR3 protein: CAWNGAAGWTQYF; CDR3 DNA: TGTGCCTGGAACGGGGCGGCGGGGTGGACCCAGTACTTC